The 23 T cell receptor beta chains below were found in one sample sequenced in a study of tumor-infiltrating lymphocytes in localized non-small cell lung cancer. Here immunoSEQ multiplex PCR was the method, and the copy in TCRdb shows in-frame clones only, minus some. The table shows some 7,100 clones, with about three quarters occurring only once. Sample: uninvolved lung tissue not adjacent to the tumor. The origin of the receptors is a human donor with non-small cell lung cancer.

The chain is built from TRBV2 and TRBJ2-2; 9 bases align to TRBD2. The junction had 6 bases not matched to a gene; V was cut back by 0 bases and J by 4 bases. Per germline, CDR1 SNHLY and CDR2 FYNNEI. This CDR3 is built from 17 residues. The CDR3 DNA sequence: TGTGCCAGCAGTGAAGCGAGACTAGCGGAAGCCACCGGGGAGCTGTTTTTT. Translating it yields CASSEARLAEATGELFF.

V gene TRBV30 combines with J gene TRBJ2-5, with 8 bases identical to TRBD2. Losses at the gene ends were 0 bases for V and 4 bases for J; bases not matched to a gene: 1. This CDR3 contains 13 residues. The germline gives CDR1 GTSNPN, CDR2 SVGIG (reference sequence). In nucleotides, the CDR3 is TGTGCCTGGAGTGTTCTAGCGGGAGAGACCCAGTACTTC. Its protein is CAWSVLAGETQYF.

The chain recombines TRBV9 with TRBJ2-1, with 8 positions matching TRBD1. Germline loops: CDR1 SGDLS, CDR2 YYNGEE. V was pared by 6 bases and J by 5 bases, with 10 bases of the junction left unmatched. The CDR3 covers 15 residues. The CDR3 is CASTRTGIRNNEQFF. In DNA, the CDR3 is TGTGCCAGCACCCGGACAGGGATAAGGAACAATGAGCAGTTCTTC.

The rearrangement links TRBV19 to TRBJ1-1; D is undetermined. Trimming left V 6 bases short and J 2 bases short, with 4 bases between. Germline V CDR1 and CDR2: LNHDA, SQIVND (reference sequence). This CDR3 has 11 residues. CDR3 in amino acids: CASRDNTEAFF. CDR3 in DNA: TGTGCCAGTAGGGACAACACTGAAGCTTTCTTT.

The CDR3 spells CASSRTANYGYTF. In nucleotides, the CDR3 is TGTGCCAGCAGCCGGACGGCTAACTATGGCTACACCTTC. This chain links TRBV5-5 with TRBJ1-2; D ambiguous. V was clipped by 4 bases and J by 0 bases, with 7 bases between them. In germline, CDR1 is SGHKS, CDR2 YYEKEE (reference sequence). The CDR3 spans 13 residues. Variable domain in full (rest from reference TRBV5-5 and TRBJ1-2): DAGVTQSPTHLIKTRGQQVTLRCSPISGHKSVSWYQQVLGQGPQFIFQYYEKEERGRGNFPDRFSARQFPNYSSELNVNALLLGDSALYLCASSRTANYGYTFGSGTRLTVV.

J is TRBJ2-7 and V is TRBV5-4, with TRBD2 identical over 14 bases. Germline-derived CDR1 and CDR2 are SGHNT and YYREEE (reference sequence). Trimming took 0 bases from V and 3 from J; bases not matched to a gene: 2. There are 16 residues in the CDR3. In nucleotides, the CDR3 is TGTGCCAGCAGCTTGGGGACTAGCGGGGGGTTCTACGAGCAGTACTTC. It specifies CASSLGTSGGFYEQYF.

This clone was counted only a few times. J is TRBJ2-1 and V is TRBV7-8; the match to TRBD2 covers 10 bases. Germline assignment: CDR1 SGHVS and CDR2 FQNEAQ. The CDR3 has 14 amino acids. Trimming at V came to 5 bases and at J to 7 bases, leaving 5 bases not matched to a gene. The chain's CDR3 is CASSASLAGNEQFF. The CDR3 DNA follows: TGTGCCAGCAGCGCCTCACTAGCGGGGAATGAGCAGTTCTTC.

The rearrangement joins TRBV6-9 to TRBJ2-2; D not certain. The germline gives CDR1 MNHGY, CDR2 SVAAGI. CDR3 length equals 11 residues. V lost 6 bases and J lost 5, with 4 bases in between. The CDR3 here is CASSQTGELFF. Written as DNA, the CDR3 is TGTGCCAGCAGCCAGACCGGGGAGCTGTTTTTT.

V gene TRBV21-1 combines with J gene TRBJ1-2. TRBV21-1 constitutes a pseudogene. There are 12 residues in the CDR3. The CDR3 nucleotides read TGTGCCAGCAGCAAGAGGAGGGAGGGGTACACCTTC. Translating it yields CASSKRREGYTF.

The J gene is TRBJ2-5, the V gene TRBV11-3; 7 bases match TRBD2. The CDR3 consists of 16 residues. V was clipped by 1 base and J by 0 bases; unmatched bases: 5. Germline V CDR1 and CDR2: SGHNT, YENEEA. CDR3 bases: TGTGCCAGCAGCTTAGGTGGACTAGTAGACCAAGAGACCCAGTACTTC. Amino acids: CASSLGGLVDQETQYF.

The CDR3 region is CASSVQGMGSYEQYF. The CDR3 DNA is TGTGCCAGCAGTGTACAGGGAATGGGATCCTACGAGCAGTACTTC. The chain combines TRBV5-6 with TRBJ2-7, with D perhaps matching TRBD1 (6 bases). CDR1 is SGHDT and CDR2 is YYEEEE in the germline V gene. The V end was cut by 5 bases, the J end by 1 base, with 16 bases between. The CDR3 length is 15 residues.

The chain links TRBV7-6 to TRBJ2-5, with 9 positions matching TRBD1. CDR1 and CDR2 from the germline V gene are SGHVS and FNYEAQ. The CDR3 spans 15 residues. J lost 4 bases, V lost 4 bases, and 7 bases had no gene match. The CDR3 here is CASSSRDRVSETQYF. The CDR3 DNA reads TGTGCCAGCAGCTCCAGGGACAGGGTATCAGAGACCCAGTACTTC.

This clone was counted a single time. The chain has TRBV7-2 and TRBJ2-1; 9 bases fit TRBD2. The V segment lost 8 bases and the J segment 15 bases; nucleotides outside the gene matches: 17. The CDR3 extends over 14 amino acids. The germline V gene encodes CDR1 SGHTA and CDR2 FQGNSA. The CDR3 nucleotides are TGTGCCAGCGGAAGGCTAGCGGGGTCCACGCTTCTGTTCTTC. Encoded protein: CASGRLAGSTLLFF.

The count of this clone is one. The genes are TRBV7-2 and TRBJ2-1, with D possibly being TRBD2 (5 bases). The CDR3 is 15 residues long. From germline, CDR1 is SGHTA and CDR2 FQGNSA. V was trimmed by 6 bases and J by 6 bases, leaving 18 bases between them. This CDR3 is CASSFQAAKGNEQFF. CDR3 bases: TGTGCCAGCAGTTTCCAAGCGGCTAAGGGCAATGAGCAGTTCTTC.

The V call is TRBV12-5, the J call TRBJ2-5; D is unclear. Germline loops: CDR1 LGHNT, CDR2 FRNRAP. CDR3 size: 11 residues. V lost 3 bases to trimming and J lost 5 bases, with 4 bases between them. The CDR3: CASGFGETQYF. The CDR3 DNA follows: TGTGCTAGTGGTTTCGGGGAGACCCAGTACTTC.

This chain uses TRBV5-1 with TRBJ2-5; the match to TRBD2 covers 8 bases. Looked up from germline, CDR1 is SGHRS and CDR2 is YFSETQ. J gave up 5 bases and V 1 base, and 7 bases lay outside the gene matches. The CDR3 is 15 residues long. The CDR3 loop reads CASSLTGRGEETQYF. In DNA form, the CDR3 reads TGCGCCAGCAGCTTGACCGGGAGGGGTGAGGAGACCCAGTACTTC. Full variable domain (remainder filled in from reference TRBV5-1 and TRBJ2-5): KAGVTQTPRYLIKTRGQQVTLSCSPISGHRSVSWYQQTPGQGLQFLFEYFSETQRNKGNFPGRFSGRQFSNSRSEMNVSTLELGDSALYLCASSLTGRGEETQYFGPGTRLLVL.

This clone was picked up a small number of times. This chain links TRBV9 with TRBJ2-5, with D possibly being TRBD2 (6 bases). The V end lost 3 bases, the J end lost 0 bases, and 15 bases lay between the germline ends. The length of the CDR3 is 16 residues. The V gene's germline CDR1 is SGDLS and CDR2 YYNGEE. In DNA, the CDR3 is TGTGCCAGCAGCGGACGCGGGACTTTGTACCAAGAGACCCAGTACTTC. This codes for CASSGRGTLYQETQYF.

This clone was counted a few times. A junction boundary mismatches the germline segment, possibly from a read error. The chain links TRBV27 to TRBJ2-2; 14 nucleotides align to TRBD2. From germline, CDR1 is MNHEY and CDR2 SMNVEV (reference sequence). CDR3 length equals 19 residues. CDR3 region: CASGLGGLAGARTTGELFF. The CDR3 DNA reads TGTGCCAGCGGTTTGGGGGGACTAGCGGGAGCCCGGACCACCGGGGAGCTGTTTTTT.

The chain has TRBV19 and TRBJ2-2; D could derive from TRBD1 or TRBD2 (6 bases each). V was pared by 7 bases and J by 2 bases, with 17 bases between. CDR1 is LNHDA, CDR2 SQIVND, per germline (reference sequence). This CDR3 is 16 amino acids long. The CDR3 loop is CASTTTGAPNTGELFF. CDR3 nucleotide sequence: TGTGCCAGTACCACCACGGGGGCCCCCAACACCGGGGAGCTGTTTTTT.

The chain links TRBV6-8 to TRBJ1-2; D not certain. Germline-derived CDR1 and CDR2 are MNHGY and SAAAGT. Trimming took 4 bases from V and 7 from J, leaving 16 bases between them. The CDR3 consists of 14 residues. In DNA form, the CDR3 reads TGTGCCAGCAGTTTCCGAGGAATCTGTACTGGCTACACCTTC. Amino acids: CASSFRGICTGYTF.

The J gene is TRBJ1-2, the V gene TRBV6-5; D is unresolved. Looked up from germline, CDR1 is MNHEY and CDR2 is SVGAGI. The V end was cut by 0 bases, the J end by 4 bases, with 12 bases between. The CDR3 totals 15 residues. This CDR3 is CASSYSRQSSYGYTF. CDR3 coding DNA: TGTGCCAGCAGTTACTCGAGGCAGTCATCCTATGGCTACACCTTC.

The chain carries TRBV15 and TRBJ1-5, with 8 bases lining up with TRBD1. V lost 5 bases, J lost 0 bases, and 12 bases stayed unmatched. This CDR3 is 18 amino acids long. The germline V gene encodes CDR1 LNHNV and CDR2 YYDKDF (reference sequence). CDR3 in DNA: TGTGCCACCAGCGAGATGGACAGGGTGTTTAGTAGCAATCAGCCCCAGCATTTT. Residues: CATSEMDRVFSSNQPQHF.

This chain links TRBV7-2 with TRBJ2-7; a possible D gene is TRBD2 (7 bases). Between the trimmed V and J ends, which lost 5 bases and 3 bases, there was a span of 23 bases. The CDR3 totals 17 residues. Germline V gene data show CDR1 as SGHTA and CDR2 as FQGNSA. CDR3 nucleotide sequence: TGTGCCAGCAGCCTCTACCCCCATCCAGGGGAGGGCTACGAGCAGTACTTC. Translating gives CASSLYPHPGEGYEQYF.